The 28 T cell receptor beta chains listed next were all sequenced from one sample in a study of shared clonotypes between healthy human individuals. The repertoire was sequenced with immunoSEQ multiplex PCR; TCRdb's copy has only in-frame clones and lacks some. This table has about 2,100,000 clones, 93% appearing once. Positive CCR7 selection of CD45RO-negative cells yielded the naive CD8 cells, and terminally differentiated effector memory CD45RA+ cells were excluded. The specimen sequenced was naive CD8+ T cells from PBMCs. The receptors derive from a young man in good health. Some clones in this sample may be carry-over from other donors' samples.

The CDR3 DNA is TGTGCCAGCAGCCCCTCGGCCACAGATACGCAGTATTTT. Translated: CASSPSATDTQYF. The V call is TRBV7-9, the J call TRBJ2-3; no definite D call. The CDR3 sequence is 13 residues long. The V gene's germline CDR1 is SEHNR and CDR2 FQNEAQ (reference sequence). V lost 5 bases to trimming and J lost 2 bases, with 8 bases between them. Together with reference TRBV7-9 and TRBJ2-3, the CDR3 gives the full variable domain: DTGVSQNPRHKITKRGQNVTFRCDPISEHNRLYWYRQTLGQGPEFLTYFQNEAQLEKSRLLSDRFSAERPKGSFSTLEIQRTEQGDSAMYLCASSPSATDTQYFGPGTRLTVL.

As for this clone: Other DNA sequences from this sample encode an identical CDR3 as well. The rearrangement uses TRBV28 and TRBJ2-3; TRBD2 agrees at 9 bases. The CDR3 length is 14 residues. CDR1 is MDHEN, CDR2 SYDVKM, per germline. V trimming: 6 bases; J trimming: 1 base; junction bases outside the gene matches: 2. The CDR3 here is CASRLAGGTDTQYF. CDR3 in DNA: TGTGCCAGCAGACTAGCGGGTGGCACAGATACGCAGTATTTT.

This chain joins TRBV19 and TRBJ2-5; tentative D call: TRBD1 (6 bases). V gave up 5 bases and J gave up 2 bases, with 15 bases separating them. CDR1 LNHDA and CDR2 SQIVND come from the germline V gene (reference sequence). CDR3 size: 15 residues. CDR3 DNA sequence: TGTGCCAGTAGTTTGCTGACAGGAGCACAAGAGACCCAGTACTTC. This sequence encodes CASSLLTGAQETQYF.

The chain carries TRBV9 and TRBJ2-7; TRBD1 or TRBD2 may be the D gene (5 bases each). Germline loops: CDR1 SGDLS, CDR2 YYNGEE. Trimming cost V 3 bases and J 0 bases, with 13 bases left between them. The CDR3 spans 15 residues. The CDR3 is CASSDGHGGSYEQYF. The CDR3 DNA reads TGTGCCAGCAGCGATGGACATGGGGGCTCCTACGAGCAGTACTTC.

V and J are TRBV25-1 and TRBJ1-2; D unclear. Germline V lookup: CDR1 MGHDK, CDR2 SYGVNS. With 2 bases removed from V and 8 bases from J, the gap between germline ends came to 12 bases. The CDR3 loop spans 13 amino acids. The CDR3 region has the DNA TGTGCCAGCAGTGAAGTTGGGGTTCCGGGCTACACCTTC. Protein: CASSEVGVPGYTF.

J is TRBJ1-5 and V is TRBV7-9; D is undetermined. V lost 4 bases to trimming and J lost 10 bases, with 11 bases between them. CDR3 length: 12 amino acids. Per the germline V gene, CDR1 is SEHNR and CDR2 is FQNEAQ (reference sequence). The CDR3 region has the DNA TGTGCCAGCAGCTCCGGGCTGGGACCCCAGCATTTT. It translates to CASSSGLGPQHF.

This sequence joins TRBV29-1 and TRBJ2-7, with D hard to call. The V end lost 7 bases, the J end lost 3 bases, and 10 bases lay between the germline ends. The germline CDR1 and CDR2 sequences are SQVTM and ANQGSEA. The CDR3 is 11 amino acids. The CDR3 loop is CSAETSYEQYF. CDR3 coding DNA: TGCAGCGCCGAAACAAGCTACGAGCAGTACTTC.

The chain uses TRBV28 and TRBJ2-7; the D gene is possibly TRBD1 (6 bases). Trimming took off 5 bases at V and 6 bases at J, with 14 bases between the two ends. CDR1 is MDHEN and CDR2 is SYDVKM in the germline V gene. The CDR3 extends over 13 amino acids. The CDR3 bases are TGTGCCAGCAGTCCTAGCTTAGGGGGCGAGCAGTACTTC. Translated, it gives CASSPSLGGEQYF.

The V gene is TRBV7-8, the J gene TRBJ1-1, with 9 positions matching TRBD1. The V segment lost 5 bases and the J segment 3 bases; nucleotides outside the gene matches: 10. The CDR3 covers 16 residues. Germline V gene lookup returns CDR1 SGHVS and CDR2 FQNEAQ. The CDR3 nucleotides are TGTGCCAGCAGCCCAACAGTTTGGACAGGGGACACTGAAGCTTTCTTT. This sequence encodes CASSPTVWTGDTEAFF.

Concerning this clone itself: Other DNA variants within this sample encode the same CDR3. The chain has TRBV5-1 and TRBJ2-1, with D hard to call. CDR3 length: 14 amino acids. Germline CDR1 is SGHRS and CDR2 is YFSETQ. Trimming removed 0 bases from V and 1 base from J, with 5 bases in between. The DNA of the CDR3 is TGCGCCAGCAGCTTGGAGGGTTCCTACAATGAGCAGTTCTTC. Protein sequence: CASSLEGSYNEQFF. Using reference TRBV5-1 and TRBJ2-1 for the parts outside the CDR3, the full variable domain is KAGVTQTPRYLIKTRGQQVTLSCSPISGHRSVSWYQQTPGQGLQFLFEYFSETQRNKGNFPGRFSGRQFSNSRSEMNVSTLELGDSALYLCASSLEGSYNEQFFGPGTRLTVL.

This rearrangement joins TRBV9 to TRBJ1-1; D gene ambiguous. Trimming cost V 3 bases and J 0 bases, with 21 bases left between them. This CDR3 region has 18 residues. The germline V gene has CDR1 SGDLS and CDR2 YYNGEE. CDR3 sequence: CASSEDPSLGRMNTEAFF. The CDR3 nucleotides are TGTGCCAGCAGCGAGGACCCCTCCTTGGGAAGGATGAACACTGAAGCTTTCTTT.

CDR3 sequence reads: CASSSDQRYSGNTIYF. The CDR3 bases are TGTGCCAGCAGCTCCGATCAGCGTTACTCTGGAAACACCATATATTTT. The genes are TRBV5-8 and TRBJ1-3; D is unresolved. The CDR3 is 16 residues long. The V gene's germline CDR1 is SGHTS and CDR2 YDEGEE. The V gene lost 3 bases and the J gene lost 0 bases, with 13 bases spanning the gap.

CDR3 in amino acids: CASSPGQGFRDTQYF. CDR3 bases: TGTGCCAGCAGTCCGGGACAGGGATTTAGAGATACGCAGTATTTT. This rearrangement joins TRBV6-5 to TRBJ2-3; 9 bases are a match to TRBD1. This CDR3 region has 15 residues. V gave up 5 bases and J gave up 5 bases; unmatched junction bases: 8. Germline V gene sequence: CDR1 MNHEY, CDR2 SVGAGI.

The chain couples TRBV27 to TRBJ2-1, with D possibly TRBD1 on 7 matching bases. The germline V and J ends were trimmed by 3 bases and 7 bases, with 19 bases remaining between them. This CDR3 has 16 residues. Germline V gives CDR1 MNHEY, CDR2 SMNVEV (reference sequence). The CDR3 DNA sequence: TGTGCCAGCAGTTTCGTCTTGACAGGGAGGAGTAATGAGCAGTTCTTC. Translating it yields CASSFVLTGRSNEQFF.

The chain has TRBV11-2 and TRBJ2-2; perhaps TRBD1 as D (6 bases). V was shortened by 0 bases and J by 4 bases, with 9 bases between the two germline ends. The CDR3 has 15 amino acids. CDR1 and CDR2 from the germline V gene are SGHAT and FQNNGV. This CDR3 reads CASSLDVTGTGELFF. CDR3 DNA: TGTGCCAGCAGCTTAGATGTGACAGGCACCGGGGAGCTGTTTTTT.

This clone was seen just once. The rearrangement links TRBV7-9 to TRBJ2-7; 10 bases line up with TRBD1. Germline lookup yields CDR1 SEHNR and CDR2 FQNEAQ (reference sequence). This CDR3 region has 14 residues. V shed 10 bases, J shed 0 bases, and the junction held 6 bases outside the gene matches. The CDR3 sequence is CAIIRDRGSYEQYF. The CDR3, as DNA: TGTGCCATAATACGGGACAGGGGCTCCTACGAGCAGTACTTC.

This clone was seen only once. The CDR3 is CASSPDLDYGYTF. The CDR3 DNA is TGTGCCAGCAGTCCGGACCTCGACTATGGCTACACCTTC. The chain joins TRBV27 to TRBJ1-2; D unresolved. The CDR3 has 13 residues. Germline V gene lookup returns CDR1 MNHEY and CDR2 SMNVEV (reference sequence). The ends were cut back, 5 bases at V and 3 bases at J, with 10 bases in the middle.

The chain combines TRBV27 with TRBJ2-7, with D perhaps given as TRBD1 or TRBD2 (6 bases each). Deletions cut 7 bases from V and 3 bases from J, with 22 bases between. The CDR3 extends over 16 amino acids. From germline, CDR1 is MNHEY and CDR2 SMNVEV (reference sequence). CDR3 protein: CASTPSQGLVVYEQYF. CDR3 sequence (DNA): TGTGCCAGCACACCGTCACAGGGACTCGTAGTCTACGAGCAGTACTTC.

CDR3 protein: CAISKTSGSFHEQYF. The DNA for the CDR3 is TGTGCCATCAGCAAAACTAGCGGGTCGTTCCACGAGCAGTACTTC. The chain employs TRBV10-3 and TRBJ2-7; TRBD2 agrees at 9 bases. The length of the CDR3 is 15 residues. Germline loops: CDR1 ENHRY, CDR2 SYGVKD. The ends lost 6 bases at V and 5 bases at J; junction bases unmatched: 11.

Worth noting for this clone: Other DNA sequences within the sample encode an identical CDR3. This chain links TRBV30 with TRBJ1-5, with D perhaps TRBD1 (5 bases). Per germline, CDR1 GTSNPN and CDR2 SVGIG (reference sequence). This CDR3 is 13 amino acids long. The V end was cut by 0 bases, the J end by 4 bases, with 7 bases between. CDR3 sequence reads: CAWSVEGNQPQHF. The CDR3 DNA reads as TGTGCCTGGAGTGTAGAGGGGAATCAGCCCCAGCATTTT. Full variable domain (rest looked up from reference TRBV30 and TRBJ1-5): SQTIHQWPATLVQPVGSPLSLECTVEGTSNPNLYWYRQAAGRGLQLLFYSVGIGQISSEVPQNLSASRPQDRQFILSSKKLLLSDSGFYLCAWSVEGNQPQHFGDGTRLSIL.

The rearrangement uses TRBV28 and TRBJ2-5, with D possibly being TRBD2 (5 bases). Germline V gene lookup returns CDR1 MDHEN and CDR2 SYDVKM. This CDR3 is built from 17 residues. The V and J ends lost 6 bases and 5 bases respectively, with 25 bases between them. In DNA, the CDR3 is TGTGCCAGCAGCCTCTTCTGGTCAAGTGAGGGATTGGAGACCCAGTACTTC. The encoded protein is CASSLFWSSEGLETQYF.

CDR3 amino acids: CSVIRRADNTGELFF. Here the CDR3 DNA reads TGCAGCGTCATCCGGCGGGCCGACAACACCGGGGAGCTGTTTTTT. V and J are TRBV29-1 and TRBJ2-2, with D perhaps TRBD2 (5 bases). Trimming shortened V by 6 bases and J by 2 bases, and 16 bases separated the two germline ends. The CDR3 totals 15 residues. The germline V gene encodes CDR1 SQVTM and CDR2 ANQGSEA.

The gene calls are TRBV7-9 and TRBJ2-1; 8 bases are shared with TRBD2. This CDR3 spans 15 amino acids. The V gene end was trimmed by 5 bases and the J gene end by 1 base; junction bases not matched to a gene: 4. The germline gives CDR1 SEHNR, CDR2 FQNEAQ (reference sequence). CDR3 loop: CASSITSGSYNEQFF. The CDR3 nucleotides are TGTGCCAGCAGCATTACTAGCGGATCCTACAATGAGCAGTTCTTC. The full variable domain, with the rest looked up from reference TRBV7-9 and TRBJ2-1, is DTGVSQNPRHKITKRGQNVTFRCDPISEHNRLYWYRQTLGQGPEFLTYFQNEAQLEKSRLLSDRFSAERPKGSFSTLEIQRTEQGDSAMYLCASSITSGSYNEQFFGPGTRLTVL.

The gene calls are TRBV2 and TRBJ2-1, with 11 positions matching TRBD2. The trim removed 3 bases at V and 3 bases at J, leaving 7 bases unmatched. This CDR3 is 17 amino acids long. CDR1 is SNHLY, CDR2 FYNNEI, per germline. CDR3 protein: CASSDPRGLAVYNEQFF. The CDR3 nucleotides are TGTGCCAGCAGTGACCCCCGGGGACTAGCGGTCTACAATGAGCAGTTCTTC. The full variable domain, with the rest looked up from reference TRBV2 and TRBJ2-1, is EPEVTQTPSHQVTQMGQEVILRCVPISNHLYFYWYRQILGQKVEFLVSFYNNEISEKSEIFDDQFSVERPDGSNFTLKIRSTKLEDSAMYFCASSDPRGLAVYNEQFFGPGTRLTVL.

V and J are TRBV18 and TRBJ2-7; no clear D. The CDR3 spans 13 residues. Germline loops: CDR1 KGHSH, CDR2 LQKENI. The V end lost 6 bases, the J end lost 3 bases, and 12 bases lay between the germline ends. The CDR3 sequence is CASSLDGFYEQYF. DNA of the CDR3: TGTGCCAGCTCCCTGGACGGGTTCTACGAGCAGTACTTC.

With respect to this clone: Other nucleotide sequences in the sample specify the same CDR3. This rearrangement joins TRBV5-1 to TRBJ2-7, with D possibly TRBD1 on 6 matching bases. Germline V gene lookup returns CDR1 SGHRS and CDR2 YFSETQ. CDR3 length: 13 residues. Trimming stripped 4 bases from V and 7 bases from J, with 15 bases between. This chain's CDR3 is CASSLATGWEQYF. In DNA, the CDR3 is TGCGCCAGCAGCCTGGCCACAGGGTGGGAGCAGTACTTC.

The J gene is TRBJ2-1, the V gene TRBV27, with a possible D match to TRBD1 (6 bases). Germline CDR1 reads MNHEY; CDR2 reads SMNVEV (reference sequence). This CDR3 is 12 amino acids long. The ends were cut back, 10 bases at V and 14 bases at J, with 21 bases in the middle. The CDR3 loop reads CATSQGGNSKFF. In DNA form, the CDR3 reads TGTGCCACCTCTCAAGGGGGAAATTCCAAGTTCTTC.

Of note for this clone: The sample has other DNA sequences that encode this CDR3 too. This chain links TRBV10-3 with TRBJ2-7; D remains unclear. Germline values: CDR1 ENHRY, CDR2 SYGVKD. The CDR3 spans 14 residues. Trimming took 6 bases from V and 0 from J, leaving 12 bases between them. This CDR3 is CAISDPGSSYEQYF. DNA of the CDR3: TGTGCCATCAGCGACCCCGGTTCCTCCTACGAGCAGTACTTC.